The sequence of this T cell receptor beta chain was determined in a study of T cells in Graves' hyperthyroidism and ophthalmopathy. Regarding the study as a whole: Classification by a 13 V-J model distinguished ophthalmopathy from stable hyperthyroidism.

Germline loops: CDR1 SGHVS, CDR2 FNYEAQ. V was clipped by 5 bases and J by 8 bases; unmatched bases: 5. The CDR3 runs 15 residues. Newly diagnosed hyperthyroidism patients aged 18 to 65 years had disease lasting under 2 months. Amplification targeted TCR beta CDR3 regions from RNA transcripts. The study used the HTBI primer set for a first-round RT-PCR of the TCR CDR3. One entry per CDR3 protein results from TCRdb running MiXCR on the multiplex PCR reads. Among hundreds of thousands of distinct CDR3 sequences, roughly 25% were seen once, and the ten largest hold roughly 80%. This clonotype has at least ten counts. No antigen is known for it.

Sequenced sample: blood. J is TRBJ2-1 and V is TRBV7-6, with 14 bases fitting TRBD2. The source is a man in his forties or fifties with Graves' hyperthyroidism. The CDR3 region is CASSPGLAGADEQFF. CDR3 nucleotide sequence: TGTGCCAGCAGCCCGGGACTAGCGGGAGCGGATGAGCAGTTCTTC.